This TCR beta chain appears in the sequencing data of a study of blood T cell repertoires in COVID-19. The CDR3 has 16 amino acids. The V gene end was trimmed by 5 bases and the J gene end by 6 bases; junction bases not matched to a gene: 10. The germline V gene has CDR1 SGHTA and CDR2 FQGTGA. Clones were read by immunoSEQ multiplex PCR, and TCRdb kept only the in-frame ones, dropping some. The table includes approximately 300,000 clones, over 80% detected once. This sequence originates from a woman between 45 and 65 years old with COVID-19, enrolled during active disease. The sequenced sample was peripheral blood. This sequence joins TRBV7-3 and TRBJ2-2, with 9 bases that match TRBD2. CDR3 residues: CASSPVAGGPAGELFF. CDR3 DNA: TGTGCCAGCAGCCCTGTGGCGGGAGGGCCGGCCGGGGAGCTGTTTTTT.